This T cell receptor beta chain stems from a study of shared clonotypes between healthy human individuals. Findings of the study overall: Estimated richness values were generally larger in naive subsets than in memory subsets. Sharing across a few donors was seen in 4% to 6.5% of naive CD4 clonotypes.

Deep was the level used in running the assay. Using 200 ng DNA, approximately 30,000 T cell genomes, the sorted-subset replicate PCRs were run. Libraries were prepared by immunoSEQ multiplex PCR; TCRdb keeps only in-frame clonotypes and omits some of them. The data contain roughly 2,000,000 clones, over 85% of them singletons. CD8 cells classed as naive were CD45RO-negative and positively selected for CCR7, excluding terminally differentiated effector memory CD45RA+ cells. This clone showed up just once. Its target is unknown. The origin of this receptor is a man younger than 35 in good health. Some clones in this sample may be carry-over from other donors' samples. Sequencing input: naive CD8+ T cells from PBMCs.

This CDR3 is CASSLALWGSKPTDTQYF. The CDR3 DNA sequence: TGTGCCAGCAGCTTAGCCCTCTGGGGGAGTAAACCCACAGATACGCAGTATTTT. The chain carries TRBV7-8 and TRBJ2-3, with D perhaps TRBD1 or TRBD2 (5 bases each). Germline V CDR1 and CDR2: SGHVS, FQNEAQ. This CDR3 is built from 18 residues. The germline V and J ends were trimmed by 0 bases and 2 bases, with 18 bases remaining between them.